This T cell receptor (beta chain) originates from a study of blood T cell repertoires in COVID-19. Background on the study: The United States, Italy and Spain supplied acute and convalescent COVID-19 samples. Sources were T cells, B-cell-depleted T cells, or PBMCs; the material itself was cDNA or gDNA.

Germline CDR1 reads SGHRS; CDR2 reads YFSETQ. The CDR3 has 14 amino acids. After removal of 7 bases from V and 7 bases from J, the junction contained 10 bases not matched to a gene. This clone was seen a few times. The authors' processing: Scientists estimated how many nucleated cells there were by amplifying reference gene primers. Some clones are missing from TCRdb's copy, which holds only in-frame ones; the method was immunoSEQ multiplex PCR. The V and J calls and clone size come from that table; D and trimming were worked out from the DNA. This sample has 260,000 or so clones, with approximately 80% found just once. Seattle's enrolled individuals joined amid active infection and were then monitored longitudinally.

Material for sequencing was peripheral blood. The J gene is TRBJ2-2, the V gene TRBV5-1, with 7 positions matching TRBD1. The receptor's source is a woman older than 75 with COVID-19, enrolled during active disease. The CDR3: CASVGQRSGGELFF. DNA of the CDR3: TGCGCCAGCGTGGGACAGAGATCCGGCGGGGAGCTGTTTTTT.